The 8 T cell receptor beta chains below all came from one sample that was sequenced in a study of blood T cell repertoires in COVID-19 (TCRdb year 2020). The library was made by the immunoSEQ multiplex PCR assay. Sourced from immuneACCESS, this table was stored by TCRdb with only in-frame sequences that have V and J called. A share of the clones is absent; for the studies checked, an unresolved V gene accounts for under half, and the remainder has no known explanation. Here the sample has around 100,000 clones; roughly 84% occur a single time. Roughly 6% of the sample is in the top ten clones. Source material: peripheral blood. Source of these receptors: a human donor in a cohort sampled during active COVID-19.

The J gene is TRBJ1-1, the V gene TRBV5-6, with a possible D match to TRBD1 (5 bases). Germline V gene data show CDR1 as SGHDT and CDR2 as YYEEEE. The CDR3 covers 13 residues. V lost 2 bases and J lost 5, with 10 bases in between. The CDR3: CASSFQGWTEAFF. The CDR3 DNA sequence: TGTGCCAGCAGCTTCCAGGGTTGGACTGAAGCTTTCTTT.

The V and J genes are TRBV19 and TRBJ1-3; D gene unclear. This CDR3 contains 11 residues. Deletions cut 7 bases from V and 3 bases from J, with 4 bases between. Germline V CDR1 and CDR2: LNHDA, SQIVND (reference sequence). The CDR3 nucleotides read TGTGCCAGTACTAATGGAAACACCATATATTTT. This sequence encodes CASTNGNTIYF.

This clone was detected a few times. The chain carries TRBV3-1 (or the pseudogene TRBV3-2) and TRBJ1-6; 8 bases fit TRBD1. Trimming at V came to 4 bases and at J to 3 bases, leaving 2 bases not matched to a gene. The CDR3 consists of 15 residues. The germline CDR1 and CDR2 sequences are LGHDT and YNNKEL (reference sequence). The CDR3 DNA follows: TGTGCCAGCAGCCGCGGACAGGGCTATAATTCACCCCTCCACTTT. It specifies CASSRGQGYNSPLHF.

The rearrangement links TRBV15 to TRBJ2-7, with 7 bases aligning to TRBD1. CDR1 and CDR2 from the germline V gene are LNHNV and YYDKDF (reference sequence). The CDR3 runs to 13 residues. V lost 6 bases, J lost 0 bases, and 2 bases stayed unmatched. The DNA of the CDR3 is TGTGCCACCAGGAGGGACAGCTCCTACGAGCAGTACTTC. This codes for CATRRDSSYEQYF. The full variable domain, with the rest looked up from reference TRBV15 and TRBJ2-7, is DAMVIQNPRYQVTQFGKPVTLSCSQTLNHNVMYWYQQKSSQAPKLLFHYYDKDFNNEADTPDNFQSRRPNTSFCFLDIRSPGLGDTAMYLCATRRDSSYEQYFGPGTRLTVT.

For the CDR3, the DNA is TGCAGTGCCATTACAGATACGCAGTATTTT. Its protein product is CSAITDTQYF. V is TRBV20-1 and J is TRBJ2-3; no reliable D call. Trimming removed 6 bases at V and 3 bases at J, with 4 bases between. Per germline, CDR1 DFQATT and CDR2 SNEGSKA (reference sequence). This CDR3 spans 10 amino acids.

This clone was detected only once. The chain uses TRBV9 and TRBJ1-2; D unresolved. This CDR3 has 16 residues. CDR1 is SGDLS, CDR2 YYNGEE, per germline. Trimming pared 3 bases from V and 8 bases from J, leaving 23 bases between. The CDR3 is CASSASSRGRVDGYTF. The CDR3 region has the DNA TGTGCCAGCAGCGCAAGTAGCCGGGGAAGGGTGGACGGCTACACCTTC.

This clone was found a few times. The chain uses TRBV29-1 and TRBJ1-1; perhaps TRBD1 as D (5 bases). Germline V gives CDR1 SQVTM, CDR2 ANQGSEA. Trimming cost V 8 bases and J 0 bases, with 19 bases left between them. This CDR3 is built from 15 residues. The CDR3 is CSSAGGWGMNTEAFF. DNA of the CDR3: TGCAGCTCTGCGGGGGGATGGGGCATGAACACTGAAGCTTTCTTT.

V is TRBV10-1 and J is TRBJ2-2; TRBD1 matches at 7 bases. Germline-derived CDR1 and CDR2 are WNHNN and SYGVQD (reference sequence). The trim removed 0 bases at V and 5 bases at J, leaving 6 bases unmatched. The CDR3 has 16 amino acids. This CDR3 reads CASSESGTELTGELFF. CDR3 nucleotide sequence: TGCGCCAGCAGTGAGTCAGGGACAGAACTAACCGGGGAGCTGTTTTTT.